This T cell receptor (beta chain) is from a study of blood T cell repertoires in COVID-19. On the study more broadly: Collection of acute and convalescent COVID-19 samples took place in the United States, Italy and Spain. T cells, B-cell-depleted T cells, or PBMCs supplied cDNA or gDNA.

There are 14 residues in the CDR3. Germline lookup yields CDR1 LNHDA and CDR2 SQIVND (reference sequence). The V segment lost 4 bases and the J segment 3 bases; nucleotides outside the gene matches: 3. Clones were read by immunoSEQ multiplex PCR, and TCRdb kept only the in-frame ones, dropping some. The sample consists of 150,000 to 200,000 clones, 90% to 95% of them appearing once. The chain joins TRBV19 to TRBJ1-3, with TRBD1 matching over 7 bases. The clonotype was recovered from a woman aged 55-69 years with COVID-19, enrolled during active disease. The sample was peripheral blood. Here the CDR3 reads CASSSDRVGNTIYF. The DNA for the CDR3 is TGTGCCAGTAGTAGCGACAGGGTTGGAAACACCATATATTTT.